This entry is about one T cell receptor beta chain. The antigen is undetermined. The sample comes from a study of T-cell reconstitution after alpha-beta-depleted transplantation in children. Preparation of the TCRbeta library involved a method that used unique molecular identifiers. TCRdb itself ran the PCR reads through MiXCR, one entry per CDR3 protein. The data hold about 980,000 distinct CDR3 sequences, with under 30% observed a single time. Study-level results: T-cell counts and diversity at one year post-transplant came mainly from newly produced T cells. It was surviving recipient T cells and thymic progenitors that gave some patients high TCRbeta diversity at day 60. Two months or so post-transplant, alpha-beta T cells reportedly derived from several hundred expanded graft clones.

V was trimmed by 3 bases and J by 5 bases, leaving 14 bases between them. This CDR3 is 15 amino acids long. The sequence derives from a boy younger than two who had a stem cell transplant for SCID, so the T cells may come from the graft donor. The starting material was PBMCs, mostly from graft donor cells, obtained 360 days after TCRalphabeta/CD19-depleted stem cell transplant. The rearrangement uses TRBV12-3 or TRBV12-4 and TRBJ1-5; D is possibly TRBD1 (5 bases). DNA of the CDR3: TGTGCCAGCAGTTTCAGAGGGGAACCCTATCAGCCCCAGCATTTT. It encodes CASSFRGEPYQPQHF.